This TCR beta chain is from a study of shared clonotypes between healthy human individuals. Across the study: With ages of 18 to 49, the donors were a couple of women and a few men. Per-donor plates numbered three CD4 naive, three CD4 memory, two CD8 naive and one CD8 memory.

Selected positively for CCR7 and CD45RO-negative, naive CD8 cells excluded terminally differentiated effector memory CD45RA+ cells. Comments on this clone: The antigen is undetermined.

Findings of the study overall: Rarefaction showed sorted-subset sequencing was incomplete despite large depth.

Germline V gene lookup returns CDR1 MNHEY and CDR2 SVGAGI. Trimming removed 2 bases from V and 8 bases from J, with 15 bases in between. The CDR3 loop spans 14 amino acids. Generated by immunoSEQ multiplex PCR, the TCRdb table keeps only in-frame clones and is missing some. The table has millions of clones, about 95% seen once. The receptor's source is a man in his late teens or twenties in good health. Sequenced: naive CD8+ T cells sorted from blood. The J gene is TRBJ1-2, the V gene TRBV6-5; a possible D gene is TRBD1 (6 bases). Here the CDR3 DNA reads TGTGCCAGCAGTTACCGGGGGGCAAAGGAAGGCTACACCTTC. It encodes CASSYRGAKEGYTF.